What follows are 5 T cell receptor beta chains derived from one specimen sequenced in a study of early T cells in non-severe SARS-CoV-2 infection. TCRdb independently ran MiXCR on the 5' RACE reads; one entry per CDR3 protein. The data show approximately 70,000 distinct CDR3 sequences, 10% to 15% seen once. Material: whole blood, obtained at baseline. Receptor source: an adult who was a healthcare worker with PCR-confirmed SARS-CoV-2 infection or an uninfected control (not recorded which). The donor label of this sample is uncertain.

This clonotype was detected a few times. This chain uses TRBV7-3 with TRBJ2-3, with 10 bases lining up with TRBD2. In germline, CDR1 is SGHTA, CDR2 FQGTGA. The V and J ends lost 5 bases and 4 bases, in that order; junction bases with no gene match: 6. This CDR3 has 15 residues. This chain's CDR3 is CASSQSGGAADTQYF. The CDR3, as DNA: TGTGCCAGCAGCCAAAGCGGGGGGGCAGCAGATACGCAGTATTTT.

V usage is TRBV6-2 or TRBV6-3 and J usage is TRBJ1-1; no reliable D call. The V gene's germline CDR1 is MNHEY and CDR2 SVGEGT. V gave up 3 bases and J gave up 8 bases, with 10 bases separating them. The CDR3 totals 12 residues. Here the CDR3 DNA reads TGTGCCAGCAGTTATTTCCCGGGGGAAGCTTTCTTT. This encodes CASSYFPGEAFF.

The chain is built from TRBV11-1 and TRBJ2-7; 7 bases line up with TRBD1. This CDR3 region has 13 residues. The trim removed 8 bases at V and 3 bases at J, leaving 7 bases unmatched. Germline V lookup: CDR1 SGHAT, CDR2 FQDESV (reference sequence). This chain's CDR3 is CASAPGGNYEQYF. In DNA, the CDR3 is TGTGCCAGCGCTCCAGGGGGAAACTACGAGCAGTACTTC.

This sequence joins TRBV18 and TRBJ1-1; D is ambiguous. CDR1 and CDR2 (germline): KGHSH, LQKENI. Trimming pared 1 base from V and 5 bases from J, leaving 8 bases between. The CDR3 runs to 13 residues. As DNA, the CDR3 is TGTGCCAGCTCACCACAGCAGCTAACTGAAGCTTTCTTT. Its protein is CASSPQQLTEAFF.

In this sample, this clonotype turned up a few times. This sequence joins TRBV10-3 and TRBJ2-7; 7 nucleotides align to TRBD2. CDR1 and CDR2 from the germline V gene are ENHRY and SYGVKD. The trim removed 8 bases at V and 8 bases at J, leaving 15 bases unmatched. The CDR3 extends over 14 amino acids. In DNA, the CDR3 is TGTGCCATCCGAGCTAGCGGCCCGGGTGTGAAGCAGTACTTC. Its translation is CAIRASGPGVKQYF.